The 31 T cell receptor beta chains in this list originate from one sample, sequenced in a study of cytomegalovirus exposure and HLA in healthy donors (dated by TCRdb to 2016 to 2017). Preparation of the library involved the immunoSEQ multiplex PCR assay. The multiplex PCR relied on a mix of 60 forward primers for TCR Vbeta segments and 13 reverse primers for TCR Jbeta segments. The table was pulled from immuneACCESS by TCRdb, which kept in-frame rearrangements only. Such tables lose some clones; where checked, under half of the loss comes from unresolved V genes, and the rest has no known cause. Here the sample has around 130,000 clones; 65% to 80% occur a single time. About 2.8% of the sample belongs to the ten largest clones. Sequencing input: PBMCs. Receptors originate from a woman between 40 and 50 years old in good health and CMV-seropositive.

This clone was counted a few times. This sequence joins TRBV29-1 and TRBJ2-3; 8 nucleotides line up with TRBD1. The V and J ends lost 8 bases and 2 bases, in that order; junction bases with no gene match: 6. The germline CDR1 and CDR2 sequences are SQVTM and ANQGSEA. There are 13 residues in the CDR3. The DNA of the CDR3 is TGCAGCAAGACAGGGGCCAACACAGATACGCAGTATTTT. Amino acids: CSKTGANTDTQYF.

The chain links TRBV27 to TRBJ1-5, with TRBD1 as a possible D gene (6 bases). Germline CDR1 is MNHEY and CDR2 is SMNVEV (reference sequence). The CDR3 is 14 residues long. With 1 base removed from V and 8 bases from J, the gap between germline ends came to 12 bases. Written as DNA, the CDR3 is TGTGCCAGCAGTTTATACAGGGTTCGGGAGCCCCAGCATTTT. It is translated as CASSLYRVREPQHF.

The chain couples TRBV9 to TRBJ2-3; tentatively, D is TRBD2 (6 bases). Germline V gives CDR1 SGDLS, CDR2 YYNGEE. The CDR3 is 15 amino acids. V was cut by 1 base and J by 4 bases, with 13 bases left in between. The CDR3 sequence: CASSVSGRPPDTQYF. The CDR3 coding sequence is TGTGCCAGCAGCGTATCTGGGAGGCCCCCAGATACGCAGTATTTT.

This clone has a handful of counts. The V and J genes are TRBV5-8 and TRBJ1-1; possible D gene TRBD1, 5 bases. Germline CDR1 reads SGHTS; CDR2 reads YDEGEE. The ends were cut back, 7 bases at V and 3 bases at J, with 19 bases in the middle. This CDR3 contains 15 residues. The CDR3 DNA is TGTGCCAGCTCGGGGGTAGGGCTTGGGGACACTGAAGCTTTCTTT. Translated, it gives CASSGVGLGDTEAFF.

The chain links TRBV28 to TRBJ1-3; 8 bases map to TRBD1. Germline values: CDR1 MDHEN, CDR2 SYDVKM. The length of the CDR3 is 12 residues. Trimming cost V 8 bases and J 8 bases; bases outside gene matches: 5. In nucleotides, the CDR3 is TGTGCCAGCGGACCACAGGGGGACACCATATATTTT. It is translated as CASGPQGDTIYF. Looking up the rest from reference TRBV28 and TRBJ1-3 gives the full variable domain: DVKVTQSSRYLVKRTGEKVFLECVQDMDHENMFWYRQDPGLGLRLIYFSYDVKMKEKGDIPEGYSVSREKKERFSLILESASTNQTSMYLCASGPQGDTIYFGEGSWLTVV.

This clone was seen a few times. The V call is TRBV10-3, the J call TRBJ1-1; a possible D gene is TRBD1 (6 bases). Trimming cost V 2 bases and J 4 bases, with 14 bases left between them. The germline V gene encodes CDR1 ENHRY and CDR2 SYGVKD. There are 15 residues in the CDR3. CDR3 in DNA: TGTGCCATCAGTGAGAGCGGGGGGCCGAGCACTGAAGCTTTCTTT. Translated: CAISESGGPSTEAFF.

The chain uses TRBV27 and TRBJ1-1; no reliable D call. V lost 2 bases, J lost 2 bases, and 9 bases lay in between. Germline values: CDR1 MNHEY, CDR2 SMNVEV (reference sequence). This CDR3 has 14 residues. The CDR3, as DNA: TGTGCCAGCAGTTTACAAGCGACTAACACTGAAGCTTTCTTT. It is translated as CASSLQATNTEAFF.

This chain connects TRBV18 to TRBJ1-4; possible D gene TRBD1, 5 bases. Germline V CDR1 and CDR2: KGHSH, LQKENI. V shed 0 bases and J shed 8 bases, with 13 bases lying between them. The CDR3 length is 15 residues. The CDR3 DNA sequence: TGTGCCAGCTCACCACCGCCGGGGGGAGAAGAAAAACTGTTTTTT. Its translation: CASSPPPGGEEKLFF.

The CDR3 region has the DNA TGTGCCAGCGCCGACAGGGGGTCACCAAGATTCCTCCACTTT. It yields the protein CASADRGSPRFLHF. The V and J genes are TRBV21-1 and TRBJ1-6; the D segment call TRBD1 is taken from the table without a DNA check. TRBV21-1 is annotated as a pseudogene. The CDR3 totals 14 residues.

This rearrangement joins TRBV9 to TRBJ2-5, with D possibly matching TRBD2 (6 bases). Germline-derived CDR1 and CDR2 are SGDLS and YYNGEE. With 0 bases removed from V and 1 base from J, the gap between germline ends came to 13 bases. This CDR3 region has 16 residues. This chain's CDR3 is CASSVVGTPSQETQYF. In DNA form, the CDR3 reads TGTGCCAGCAGCGTAGTTGGGACTCCCTCCCAAGAGACCCAGTACTTC.

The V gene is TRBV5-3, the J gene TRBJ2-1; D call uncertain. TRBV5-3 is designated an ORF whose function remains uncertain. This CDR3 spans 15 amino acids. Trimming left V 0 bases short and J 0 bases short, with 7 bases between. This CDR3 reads CARSLDIFSYNEQFF. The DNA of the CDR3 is TGTGCCAGAAGCTTGGACATTTTCTCCTACAATGAGCAGTTCTTC.

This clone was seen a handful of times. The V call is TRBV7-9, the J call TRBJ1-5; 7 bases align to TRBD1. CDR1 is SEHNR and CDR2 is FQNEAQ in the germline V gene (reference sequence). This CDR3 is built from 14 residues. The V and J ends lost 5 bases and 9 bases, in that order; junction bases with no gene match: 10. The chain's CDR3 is CASSRRDSHGPQHF. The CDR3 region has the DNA TGTGCCAGCAGCCGACGGGACAGCCACGGGCCCCAGCATTTT.

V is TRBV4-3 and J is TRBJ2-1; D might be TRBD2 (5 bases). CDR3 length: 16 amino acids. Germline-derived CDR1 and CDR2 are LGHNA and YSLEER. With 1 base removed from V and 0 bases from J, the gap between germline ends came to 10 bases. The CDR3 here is CASSQGELISYNEQFF. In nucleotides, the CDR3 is TGCGCCAGCAGCCAAGGGGAGCTTATCTCCTACAATGAGCAGTTCTTC.

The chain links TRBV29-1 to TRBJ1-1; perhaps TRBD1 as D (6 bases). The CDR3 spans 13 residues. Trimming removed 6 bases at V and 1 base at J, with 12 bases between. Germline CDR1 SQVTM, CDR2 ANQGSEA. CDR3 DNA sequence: TGCAGCGTCTTCACAGGGACGAACACTGAAGCTTTCTTT. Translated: CSVFTGTNTEAFF.

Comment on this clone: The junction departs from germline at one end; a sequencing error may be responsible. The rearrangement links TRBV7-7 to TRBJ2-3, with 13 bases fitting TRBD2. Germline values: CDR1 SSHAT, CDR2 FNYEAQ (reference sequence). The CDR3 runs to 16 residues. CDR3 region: CASSRGLAGAGDTQYF. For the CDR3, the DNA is TGTGCTAGCAGCCGCGGACTAGCGGGAGCAGGAGATACGCAGTATTTT.

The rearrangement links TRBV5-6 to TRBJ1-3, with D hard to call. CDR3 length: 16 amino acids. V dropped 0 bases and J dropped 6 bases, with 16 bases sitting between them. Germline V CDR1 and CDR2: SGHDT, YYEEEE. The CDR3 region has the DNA TGTGCCAGCAGCTTGGCCGAAGGAGTAGCGCTAAACACCATATATTTT. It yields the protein CASSLAEGVALNTIYF.

The CDR3 sequence: CASSIAVQSGDQPQHF. The CDR3 coding sequence is TGTGCCAGTAGTATAGCCGTTCAATCAGGGGATCAGCCCCAGCATTTT. V and J are TRBV19 and TRBJ1-5; possibly TRBD1 for D (6 bases). V dropped 1 base and J dropped 5 bases, with 15 bases sitting between them. The CDR3 is 16 amino acids. The germline CDR1 and CDR2 sequences are LNHDA and SQIVND (reference sequence).

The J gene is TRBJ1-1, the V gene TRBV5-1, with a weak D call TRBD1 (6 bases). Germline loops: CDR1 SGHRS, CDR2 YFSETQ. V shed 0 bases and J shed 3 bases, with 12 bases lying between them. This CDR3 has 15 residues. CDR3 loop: CASSLEWGGHTEAFF. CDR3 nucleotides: TGCGCCAGCAGCTTGGAATGGGGGGGGCACACTGAAGCTTTCTTT.

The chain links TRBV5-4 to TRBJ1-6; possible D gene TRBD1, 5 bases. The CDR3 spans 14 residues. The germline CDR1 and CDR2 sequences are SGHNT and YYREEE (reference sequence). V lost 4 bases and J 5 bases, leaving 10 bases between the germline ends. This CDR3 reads CASSGAGNNSPLHF. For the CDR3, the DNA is TGTGCCAGCAGCGGGGCGGGAAATAATTCACCCCTCCACTTT.

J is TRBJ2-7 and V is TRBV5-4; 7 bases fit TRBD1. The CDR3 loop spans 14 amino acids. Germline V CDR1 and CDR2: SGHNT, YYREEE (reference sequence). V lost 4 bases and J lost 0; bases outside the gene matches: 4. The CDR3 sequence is CASSHRQGSYEQYF. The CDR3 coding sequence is TGTGCCAGCAGCCACAGACAGGGCTCCTACGAGCAGTACTTC.

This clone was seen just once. CDR3 residues: CASTRGRQETQYF. The CDR3 coding sequence is TGTGCCAGCACCAGGGGCCGGCAAGAGACCCAGTACTTC. V usage is TRBV5-4 and J usage is TRBJ2-5; D is possibly TRBD1 (6 bases). There are 13 residues in the CDR3. CDR1 SGHNT and CDR2 YYREEE come from the germline V gene (reference sequence). V was cut by 6 bases and J by 2 bases, with 11 bases left in between.

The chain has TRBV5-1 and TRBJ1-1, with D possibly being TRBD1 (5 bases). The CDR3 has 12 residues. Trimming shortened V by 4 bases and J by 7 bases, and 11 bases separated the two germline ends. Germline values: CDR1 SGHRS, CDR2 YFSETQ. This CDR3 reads CASSPAGFEAFF. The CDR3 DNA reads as TGCGCCAGCAGCCCCGCAGGGTTTGAAGCTTTCTTT.

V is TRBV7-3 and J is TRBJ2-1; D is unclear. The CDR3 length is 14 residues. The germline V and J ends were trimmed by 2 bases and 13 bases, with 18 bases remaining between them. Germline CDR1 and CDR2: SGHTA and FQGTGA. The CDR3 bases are TGTGCCAGCAGCTTACCCGGAGACCCTCCCAATCAGTTCTTC. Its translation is CASSLPGDPPNQFF.

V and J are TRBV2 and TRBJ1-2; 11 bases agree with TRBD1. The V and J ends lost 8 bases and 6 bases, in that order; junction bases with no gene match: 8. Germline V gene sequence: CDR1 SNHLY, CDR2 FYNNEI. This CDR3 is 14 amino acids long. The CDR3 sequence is CASSGTGGYDGYTF. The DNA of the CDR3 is TGTGCCAGCTCCGGGACAGGGGGATATGATGGCTACACCTTC.

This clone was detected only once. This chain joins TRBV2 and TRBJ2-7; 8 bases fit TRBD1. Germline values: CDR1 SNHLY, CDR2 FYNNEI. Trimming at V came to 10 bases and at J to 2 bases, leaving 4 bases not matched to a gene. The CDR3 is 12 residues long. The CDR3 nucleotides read TGTGCCACAGAGACAGGGGCCTACGAGCAGTACTTC. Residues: CATETGAYEQYF.

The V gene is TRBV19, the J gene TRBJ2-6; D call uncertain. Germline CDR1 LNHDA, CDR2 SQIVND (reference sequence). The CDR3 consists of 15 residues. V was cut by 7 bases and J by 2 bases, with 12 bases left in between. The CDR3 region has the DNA TGTGCCAGTACCCCGGCAAGCGCTGGGGCCAACGTCCTGACTTTC. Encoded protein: CASTPASAGANVLTF.

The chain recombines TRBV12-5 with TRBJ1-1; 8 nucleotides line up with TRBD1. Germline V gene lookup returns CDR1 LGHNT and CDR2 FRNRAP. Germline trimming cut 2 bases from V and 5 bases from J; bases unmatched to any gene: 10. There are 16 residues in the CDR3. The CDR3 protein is CASGLFVQDRDTEAFF. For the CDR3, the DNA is TGTGCTAGTGGTTTGTTTGTCCAGGACAGGGATACTGAAGCTTTCTTT.

Here the CDR3 DNA reads TGTGCCTGGAGTCCTAATGCTGAAGCTTTCTTT. This translates into CAWSPNAEAFF. The rearrangement links TRBV30 to TRBJ1-1; the D is unclear. This CDR3 has 11 amino acids. The germline CDR1 and CDR2 sequences are GTSNPN and SVGIG (reference sequence). The V gene lost 2 bases and the J gene lost 6 bases, with 7 bases spanning the gap.

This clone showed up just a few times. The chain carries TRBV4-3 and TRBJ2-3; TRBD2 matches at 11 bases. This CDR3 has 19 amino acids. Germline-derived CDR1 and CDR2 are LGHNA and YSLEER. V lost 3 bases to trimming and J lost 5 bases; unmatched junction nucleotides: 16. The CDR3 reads CASSQPPGTSGSMGDTQYF. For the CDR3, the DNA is TGCGCCAGCAGCCAGCCCCCCGGGACTAGCGGTTCAATGGGAGATACGCAGTATTTT.

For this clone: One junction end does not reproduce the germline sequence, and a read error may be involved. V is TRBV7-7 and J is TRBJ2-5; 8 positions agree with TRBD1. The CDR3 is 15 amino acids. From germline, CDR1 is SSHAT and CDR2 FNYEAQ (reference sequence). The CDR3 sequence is CASSLNGQGGETQYF. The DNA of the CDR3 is TGTGCTAGCAGCTTAAACGGACAGGGTGGGGAGACCCAGTACTTC.

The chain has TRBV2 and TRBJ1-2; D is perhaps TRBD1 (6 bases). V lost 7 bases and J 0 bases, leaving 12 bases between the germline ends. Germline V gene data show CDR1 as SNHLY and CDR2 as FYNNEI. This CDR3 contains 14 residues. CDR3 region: CASTLQGTNYGYTF. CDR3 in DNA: TGTGCCAGCACTTTACAGGGAACTAACTATGGCTACACCTTC. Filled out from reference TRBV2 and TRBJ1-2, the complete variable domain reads EPEVTQTPSHQVTQMGQEVILRCVPISNHLYFYWYRQILGQKVEFLVSFYNNEISEKSEIFDDQFSVERPDGSNFTLKIRSTKLEDSAMYFCASTLQGTNYGYTFGSGTRLTVV.